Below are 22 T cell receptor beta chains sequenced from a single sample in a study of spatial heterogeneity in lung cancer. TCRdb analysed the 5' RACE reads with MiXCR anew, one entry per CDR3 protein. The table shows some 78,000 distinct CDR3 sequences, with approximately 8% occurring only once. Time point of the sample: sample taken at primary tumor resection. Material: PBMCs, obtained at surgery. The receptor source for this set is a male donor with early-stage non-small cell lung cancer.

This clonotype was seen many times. The CDR3 here is CASSQAVGGLGNTEAFF. The CDR3 DNA reads as TGCGCCAGCAGCCAAGCTGTTGGGGGGCTGGGGAACACTGAAGCTTTCTTT. V and J are TRBV4-1 and TRBJ1-1; TRBD1 might be the D (6 bases). Per the germline V gene, CDR1 is MGHRA and CDR2 is YSYEKL. This CDR3 is built from 17 residues. V was trimmed by 1 base and J by 1 base, leaving 16 bases between them.

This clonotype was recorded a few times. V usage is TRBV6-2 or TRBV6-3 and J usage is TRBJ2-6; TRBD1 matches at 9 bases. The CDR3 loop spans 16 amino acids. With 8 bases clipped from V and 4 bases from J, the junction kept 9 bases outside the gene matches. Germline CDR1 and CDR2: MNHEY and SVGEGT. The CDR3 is CASHPGQGSGANVLTF. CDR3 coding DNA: TGTGCCAGCCACCCGGGACAGGGATCCGGGGCCAACGTCCTGACTTTC.

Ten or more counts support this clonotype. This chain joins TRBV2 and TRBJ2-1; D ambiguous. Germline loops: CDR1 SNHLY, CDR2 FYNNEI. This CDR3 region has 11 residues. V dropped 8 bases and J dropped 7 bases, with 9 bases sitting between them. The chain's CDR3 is CASANINEQFF. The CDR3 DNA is TGTGCCAGCGCAAATATTAATGAGCAGTTCTTC.

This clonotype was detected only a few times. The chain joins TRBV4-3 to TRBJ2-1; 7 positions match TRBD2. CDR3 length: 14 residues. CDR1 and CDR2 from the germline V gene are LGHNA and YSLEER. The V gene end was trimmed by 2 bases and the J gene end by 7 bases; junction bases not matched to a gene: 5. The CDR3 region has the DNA TGCGCCAGCAGCCAATTCGCGGGAGCAAATGAGCAGTTCTTC. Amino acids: CASSQFAGANEQFF.

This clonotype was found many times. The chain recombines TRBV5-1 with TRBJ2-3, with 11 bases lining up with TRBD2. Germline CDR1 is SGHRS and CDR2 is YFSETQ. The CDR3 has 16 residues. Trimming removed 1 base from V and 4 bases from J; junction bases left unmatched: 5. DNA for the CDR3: TGCGCCAGCAGCTTGTCTAGCGGGAGGCCGGCAGATACGCAGTATTTT. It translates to CASSLSSGRPADTQYF.

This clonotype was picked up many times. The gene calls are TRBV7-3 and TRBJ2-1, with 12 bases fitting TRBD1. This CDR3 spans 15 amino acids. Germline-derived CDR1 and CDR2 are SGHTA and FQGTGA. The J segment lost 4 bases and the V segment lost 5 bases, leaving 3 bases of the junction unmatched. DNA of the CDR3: TGTGCCAGCAGCCGGGGACAGGGGGCTTACAATGAGCAGTTCTTC. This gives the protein CASSRGQGAYNEQFF.

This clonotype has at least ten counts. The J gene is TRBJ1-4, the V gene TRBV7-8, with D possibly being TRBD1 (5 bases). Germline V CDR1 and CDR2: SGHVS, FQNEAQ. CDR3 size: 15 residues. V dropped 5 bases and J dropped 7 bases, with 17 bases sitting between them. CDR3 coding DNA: TGTGCCAGCAGCCCGGGGACCCGGGGCCGTGAAAAACTGTTTTTT. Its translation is CASSPGTRGREKLFF.

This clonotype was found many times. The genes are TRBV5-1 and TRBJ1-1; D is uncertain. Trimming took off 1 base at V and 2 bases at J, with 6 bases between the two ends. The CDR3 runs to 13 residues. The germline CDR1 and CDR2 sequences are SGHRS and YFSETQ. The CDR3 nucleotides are TGCGCCAGCAGCTTGCTCTCCAACACTGAAGCTTTCTTT. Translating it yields CASSLLSNTEAFF.

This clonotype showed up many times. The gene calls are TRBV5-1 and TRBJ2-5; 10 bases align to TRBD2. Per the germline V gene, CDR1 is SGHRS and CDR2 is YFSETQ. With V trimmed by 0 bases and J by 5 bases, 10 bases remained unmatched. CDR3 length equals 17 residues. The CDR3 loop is CASSLAVAGGYEETQYF. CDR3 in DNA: TGCGCCAGCAGCTTGGCAGTAGCGGGAGGATATGAGGAGACCCAGTACTTC.

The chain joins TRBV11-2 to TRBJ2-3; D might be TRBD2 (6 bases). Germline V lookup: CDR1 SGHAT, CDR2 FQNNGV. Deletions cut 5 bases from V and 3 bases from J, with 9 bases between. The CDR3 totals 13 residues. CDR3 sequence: CASSPGVTDTQYF. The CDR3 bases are TGTGCCAGCAGCCCGGGGGTAACAGATACGCAGTATTTT.

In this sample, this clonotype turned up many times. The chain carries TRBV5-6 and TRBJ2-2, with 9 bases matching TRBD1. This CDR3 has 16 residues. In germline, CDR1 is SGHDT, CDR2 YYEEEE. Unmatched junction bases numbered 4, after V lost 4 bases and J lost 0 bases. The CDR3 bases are TGTGCCAGCAGCGGGGGACAGGGTACGAACACCGGGGAGCTGTTTTTT. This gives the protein CASSGGQGTNTGELFF.

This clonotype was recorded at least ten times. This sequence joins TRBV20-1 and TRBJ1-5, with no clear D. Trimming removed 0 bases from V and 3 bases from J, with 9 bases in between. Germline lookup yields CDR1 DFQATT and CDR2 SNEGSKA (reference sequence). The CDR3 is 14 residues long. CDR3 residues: CSARERGPNQPQHF. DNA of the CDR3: TGCAGTGCTAGAGAGCGGGGTCCCAATCAGCCCCAGCATTTT.

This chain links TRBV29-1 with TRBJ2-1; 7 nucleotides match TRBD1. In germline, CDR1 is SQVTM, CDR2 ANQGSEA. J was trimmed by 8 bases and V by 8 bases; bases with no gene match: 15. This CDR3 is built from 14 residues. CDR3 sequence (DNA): TGCAGCATGTCGACAGGGACGAGCGGACATGAGCAGTTCTTC. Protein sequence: CSMSTGTSGHEQFF.

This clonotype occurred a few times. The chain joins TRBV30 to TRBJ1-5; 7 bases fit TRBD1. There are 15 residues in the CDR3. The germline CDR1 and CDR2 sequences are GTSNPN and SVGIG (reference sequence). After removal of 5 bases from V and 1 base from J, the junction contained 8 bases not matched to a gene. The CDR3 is CAWQKGGTSNQPQHF. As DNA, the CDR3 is TGTGCCTGGCAAAAAGGGGGCACAAGCAATCAGCCCCAGCATTTT.

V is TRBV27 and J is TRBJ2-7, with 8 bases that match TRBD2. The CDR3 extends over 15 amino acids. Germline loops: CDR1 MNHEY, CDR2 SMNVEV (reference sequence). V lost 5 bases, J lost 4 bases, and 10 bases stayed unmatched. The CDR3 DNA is TGTGCCAGCAGTCTTAGCGGGACTTACCAGTACGAGCAGTACTTC. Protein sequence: CASSLSGTYQYEQYF.

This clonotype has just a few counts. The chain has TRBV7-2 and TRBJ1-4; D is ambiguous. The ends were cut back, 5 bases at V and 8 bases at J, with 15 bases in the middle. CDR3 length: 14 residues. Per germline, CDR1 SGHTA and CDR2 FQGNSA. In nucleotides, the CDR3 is TGTGCCAGCAGCGAGGAAATTTCTAGGGAAAAACTGTTTTTT. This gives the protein CASSEEISREKLFF.

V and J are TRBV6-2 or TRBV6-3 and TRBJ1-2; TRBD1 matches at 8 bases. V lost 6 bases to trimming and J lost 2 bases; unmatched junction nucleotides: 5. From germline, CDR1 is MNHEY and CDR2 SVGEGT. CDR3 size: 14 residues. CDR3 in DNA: TGTGCCAGCAGCGACAGGGGAAGAAACTATGGCTACACCTTC. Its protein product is CASSDRGRNYGYTF.

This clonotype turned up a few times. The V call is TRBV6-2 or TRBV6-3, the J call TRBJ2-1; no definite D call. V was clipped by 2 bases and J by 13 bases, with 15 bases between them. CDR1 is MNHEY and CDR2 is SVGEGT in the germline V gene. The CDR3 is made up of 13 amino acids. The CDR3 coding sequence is TGTGCCAGCAGTTACCCGGGCCTCCCGGCCCAGTTCTTC. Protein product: CASSYPGLPAQFF.

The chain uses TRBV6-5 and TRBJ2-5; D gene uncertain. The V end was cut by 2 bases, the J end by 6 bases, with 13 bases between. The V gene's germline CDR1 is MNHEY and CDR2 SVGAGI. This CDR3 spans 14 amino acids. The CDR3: CASSYARRQQTQYF. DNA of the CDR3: TGTGCCAGCAGTTACGCCAGACGTCAACAGACCCAGTACTTC.

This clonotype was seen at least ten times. CDR3 sequence (DNA): TGTGCCAGCAGTGATAGGGACAGTCTCTCCTACGAGCAGTACTTC. Amino acids: CASSDRDSLSYEQYF. The chain carries TRBV6-1 and TRBJ2-7, with TRBD1 matching 7 bases. The CDR3 has 15 residues. Losses at the gene ends were 3 bases for V and 0 bases for J; bases not matched to a gene: 5. The germline V gene has CDR1 MNHNS and CDR2 SASEGT.

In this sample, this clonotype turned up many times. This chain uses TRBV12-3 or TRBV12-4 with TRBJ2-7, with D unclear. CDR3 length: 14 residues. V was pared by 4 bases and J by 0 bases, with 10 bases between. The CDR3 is CASSSKDGSYEQYF. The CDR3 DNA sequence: TGTGCCAGCAGTTCGAAGGACGGCTCCTACGAGCAGTACTTC.

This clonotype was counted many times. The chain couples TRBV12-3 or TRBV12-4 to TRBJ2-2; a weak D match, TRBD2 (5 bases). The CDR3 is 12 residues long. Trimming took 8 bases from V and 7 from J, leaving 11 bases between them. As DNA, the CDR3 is TGTGCCAGCTGGACCGGAGGCGGGGAGCTGTTTTTT. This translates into CASWTGGGELFF.